A single sample is the source of the 23 T cell receptor beta chains below, sequenced in a study of shared clonotypes between healthy human individuals. The assay was immunoSEQ multiplex PCR, and TCRdb's table has in-frame clones only and misses some. This table holds hundreds of thousands of clones, roughly 70% found once. Sequenced: memory CD4+ T cells sorted from blood. Documented subset: CD45RA-negative fraction. The receptors originated from a woman under 40 in good health.

On this clone itself: Within the sample, other DNA sequences also encode this same CDR3. The J gene is TRBJ2-1, the V gene TRBV5-1; D ambiguous. Trimming left V 0 bases short and J 0 bases short, with 7 bases between. Germline assignment: CDR1 SGHRS and CDR2 YFSETQ. The CDR3 is 15 residues long. The chain's CDR3 is CASSLDSVSYNEQFF. In DNA form, the CDR3 reads TGCGCCAGCAGCTTGGATTCGGTCTCCTACAATGAGCAGTTCTTC.

The chain employs TRBV28 and TRBJ2-1; D is ambiguous. CDR3 length equals 14 residues. The germline CDR1 and CDR2 sequences are MDHEN and SYDVKM. V was pared by 2 bases and J by 5 bases, with 10 bases between. CDR3 DNA sequence: TGTGCCAGCAGTTTAGCACCGCTTAACAATGAGCAGTTCTTC. It yields the protein CASSLAPLNNEQFF.

The V call is TRBV4-1, the J call TRBJ1-2, with 7 bases that match TRBD1. The CDR3 extends over 16 amino acids. V shed 0 bases, J shed 4 bases, and the junction held 8 bases outside the gene matches. Germline V gene sequence: CDR1 MGHRA, CDR2 YSYEKL. CDR3 coding DNA: TGCGCCAGCAGCCAAGATCTCGGCAGGGGGGTCTATGGCTACACCTTC. It specifies CASSQDLGRGVYGYTF.

The J gene is TRBJ1-5, the V gene TRBV7-9, with 8 bases fitting TRBD1. Trimming removed 5 bases from V and 2 bases from J; junction bases left unmatched: 8. Looked up from germline, CDR1 is SEHNR and CDR2 is FQNEAQ (reference sequence). CDR3 size: 16 residues. The CDR3 DNA sequence: TGTGCCAGCAGCCGTTGGGCGGGACAGGGCAATCAGCCCCAGCATTTT. The encoded protein is CASSRWAGQGNQPQHF.

The J gene is TRBJ2-2, the V gene TRBV11-2; tentatively, D is TRBD2 (6 bases). This CDR3 contains 17 residues. Germline V gives CDR1 SGHAT, CDR2 FQNNGV. Trimming pared 2 bases from V and 5 bases from J, leaving 18 bases between. The CDR3 DNA follows: TGTGCCAGCAGCTTAATGGCCGGGAGCGGAAGGACCGGGGAGCTGTTTTTT. This sequence encodes CASSLMAGSGRTGELFF.

The V and J genes are TRBV28 and TRBJ1-5; 7 bases align to TRBD1. CDR3 length: 15 residues. The V gene end was trimmed by 3 bases and the J gene end by 2 bases; junction bases not matched to a gene: 4. Per germline, CDR1 MDHEN and CDR2 SYDVKM. The CDR3, as DNA: TGTGCCAGCAGTTTCGGAGGGGGCGGCAATCAGCCCCAGCATTTT. This translates into CASSFGGGGNQPQHF.

V is TRBV14 and J is TRBJ1-1; D is perhaps TRBD1 (5 bases). Germline loops: CDR1 SGHDN, CDR2 FVKESK. This CDR3 is 14 amino acids long. The V and J ends lost 3 bases and 5 bases respectively, with 13 bases between them. The CDR3 region is CASSHTGGVTEAFF. The DNA of the CDR3 is TGTGCCAGCAGCCACACCGGAGGGGTAACTGAAGCTTTCTTT.

The chain couples TRBV14 to TRBJ1-2; no clear D gene. The CDR3 runs 13 residues. V shed 4 bases and J shed 7 bases, with 13 bases lying between them. CDR1 and CDR2 from the germline V gene are SGHDN and FVKESK. CDR3 DNA sequence: TGTGCCAGCAGCCCCCACGGGTTGGGTGGCTACACCTTC. It codes for CASSPHGLGGYTF.

On this clone: A much more abundant neighbour one base away suggests this may be a read error. This chain joins TRBV11-3 and TRBJ1-5; no firm D call. V was shortened by 5 bases and J by 2 bases, with 10 bases between the two germline ends. Germline loops: CDR1 SGHNT, CDR2 YENEEA. There are 14 residues in the CDR3. The CDR3 nucleotides read TGTGCCAGCAGCCAAGAGGGAGGCAATCAGCCCCAGCATTTT. Its protein product is CASSQEGGNQPQHF.

The chain uses TRBV11-2 and TRBJ2-1; 8 positions agree with TRBD2. The ends lost 4 bases at V and 8 bases at J; junction bases unmatched: 13. The germline gives CDR1 SGHAT, CDR2 FQNNGV. The CDR3 covers 16 residues. CDR3 bases: TGTGCCAGCAGCTCCGCTGGAGCGGGAGACGGTTATGAGCAGTTCTTC. Protein sequence: CASSSAGAGDGYEQFF. Using reference TRBV11-2 and TRBJ2-1 for the parts outside the CDR3, the full variable domain is EAGVAQSPRYKIIEKRQSVAFWCNPISGHATLYWYQQILGQGPKLLIQFQNNGVVDDSQLPKDRFSAERLKGVDSTLKIQPAKLEDSAVYLCASSSAGAGDGYEQFFGPGTRLTVL.

V usage is TRBV6-4 and J usage is TRBJ2-1; D ambiguous. Germline V gene sequence: CDR1 MRHNA, CDR2 SNTAGT. This CDR3 spans 13 amino acids. Trimming took 6 bases from V and 9 from J, leaving 15 bases between them. Here the CDR3 reads CASRAQLYGEQFF. Written as DNA, the CDR3 is TGTGCCAGCAGGGCGCAGTTATACGGTGAGCAGTTCTTC.

This clone was detected many times. The rearrangement links TRBV10-1 to TRBJ1-5; tentatively, D is TRBD1 (6 bases). There are 15 residues in the CDR3. Trimming took off 2 bases at V and 6 bases at J, with 14 bases between the two ends. Germline V lookup: CDR1 WNHNN, CDR2 SYGVQD (reference sequence). The CDR3 spells CASSEPLLGGQPQHF. CDR3 nucleotides: TGCGCCAGCAGTGAGCCCTTACTAGGGGGTCAGCCCCAGCATTTT.

The rearrangement uses TRBV28 and TRBJ2-7; 10 bases match TRBD2. Losses at the gene ends were 8 bases for V and 2 bases for J; bases not matched to a gene: 9. The CDR3 has 15 amino acids. Germline CDR1 is MDHEN and CDR2 is SYDVKM. This CDR3 is CASRGTSVGTYEQYF. CDR3 nucleotide sequence: TGTGCCAGCCGAGGGACTAGCGTTGGCACCTACGAGCAGTACTTC.

CDR3 loop: CATSRAMTSGSRYEQYF. In DNA, the CDR3 is TGTGCCACCAGCAGAGCTATGACTAGCGGGAGTCGGTACGAGCAGTACTTC. The chain uses TRBV15 and TRBJ2-7, with 12 bases aligning to TRBD2. J gave up 4 bases and V 1 base, and 8 bases lay outside the gene matches. The CDR3 contains 17 residues. The germline V gene has CDR1 LNHNV and CDR2 YYDKDF (reference sequence). Complete variable domain (other parts from reference TRBV15 and TRBJ2-7): DAMVIQNPRYQVTQFGKPVTLSCSQTLNHNVMYWYQQKSSQAPKLLFHYYDKDFNNEADTPDNFQSRRPNTSFCFLDIRSPGLGDTAMYLCATSRAMTSGSRYEQYFGPGTRLTVT.

This clone was seen a single time. J is TRBJ2-7 and V is TRBV11-3; 7 positions agree with TRBD2. V gave up 5 bases and J gave up 7 bases; unmatched junction bases: 17. The CDR3 sequence is 16 residues long. Germline lookup yields CDR1 SGHNT and CDR2 YENEEA. CDR3 DNA: TGTGCCAGCAGCCTAGGGGTGGGAGGGTCCTCCGAGGAGCAGTACTTC. The encoded protein is CASSLGVGGSSEEQYF.

The rearrangement joins TRBV28 to TRBJ1-1; D not resolved. The CDR3 totals 11 residues. CDR1 is MDHEN, CDR2 SYDVKM, per germline. V lost 3 bases to trimming and J lost 6 bases, with 5 bases between them. The CDR3, as DNA: TGTGCCAGCAGTTTTTATTCTGAAGCTTTCTTT. As protein: CASSFYSEAFF.

Points on this clone: Other DNA sequences in the sample encode the same CDR3. The chain recombines TRBV28 with TRBJ1-2, with D unclear. The V gene's germline CDR1 is MDHEN and CDR2 SYDVKM. There are 11 residues in the CDR3. Trimming stripped 4 bases from V and 2 bases from J, with 2 bases between. The CDR3 DNA sequence: TGTGCCAGCAGTTCGAACTATGGCTACACCTTC. Amino acids: CASSSNYGYTF.

The genes are TRBV7-9 and TRBJ2-5; TRBD1 might be the D (5 bases). V lost 6 bases, J lost 3 bases, and 8 bases lay in between. Per the germline V gene, CDR1 is SEHNR and CDR2 is FQNEAQ (reference sequence). This CDR3 contains 12 residues. The CDR3 is CASRTEKETQYF. CDR3 in DNA: TGTGCCAGCAGGACAGAAAAAGAGACCCAGTACTTC.

This chain connects TRBV29-1 to TRBJ2-1; no clear D. V shed 4 bases and J shed 0 bases, with 7 bases lying between them. From germline, CDR1 is SQVTM and CDR2 ANQGSEA. The CDR3 loop spans 13 amino acids. CDR3 in DNA: TGCAGCGTTGCGGTCAGCTCCTACAATGAGCAGTTCTTC. It yields the protein CSVAVSSYNEQFF.

This clone showed up just once. The chain uses TRBV18 and TRBJ2-2; D is possibly TRBD2 (6 bases). The CDR3 runs to 14 residues. Germline CDR1 KGHSH, CDR2 LQKENI. V lost 3 bases, J lost 3 bases, and 8 bases lay in between. The CDR3 DNA reads TGTGCCAGCTCACCGGGGACTCACACCGGGGAGCTGTTTTTT. Its translation: CASSPGTHTGELFF.

The chain links TRBV28 to TRBJ2-7; a possible D gene is TRBD2 (6 bases). CDR1 is MDHEN and CDR2 is SYDVKM in the germline V gene. The CDR3 runs to 15 residues. V lost 2 bases, J lost 3 bases, and 14 bases lay in between. In DNA, the CDR3 is TGTGCCAGCAGTTTAGAGCTAGCGATACGCTACGAGCAGTACTTC. Amino acid sequence: CASSLELAIRYEQYF. The full variable domain, completed using reference TRBV28 and TRBJ2-7, is DVKVTQSSRYLVKRTGEKVFLECVQDMDHENMFWYRQDPGLGLRLIYFSYDVKMKEKGDIPEGYSVSREKKERFSLILESASTNQTSMYLCASSLELAIRYEQYFGPGTRLTVT.

The chain couples TRBV6-6 to TRBJ2-7; D is possibly TRBD1 (6 bases). The CDR3 length is 15 residues. V was shortened by 5 bases and J by 3 bases, with 17 bases between the two germline ends. Germline CDR1 reads MNHNY; CDR2 reads SVGAGI (reference sequence). CDR3: CASSRQASTLYEQYF. The CDR3 DNA is TGTGCCAGCAGTCGACAGGCCAGTACCCTCTACGAGCAGTACTTC.

This clone was seen more than once but under ten times. The chain is built from TRBV10-3 and TRBJ1-2; 7 nucleotides match TRBD1. This CDR3 contains 13 residues. CDR1 and CDR2 from the germline V gene are ENHRY and SYGVKD. The V and J ends lost 5 bases and 6 bases, in that order; junction bases with no gene match: 6. Here the CDR3 reads CAISSYGQDGYTF. In nucleotides, the CDR3 is TGTGCCATCAGTTCCTACGGACAGGATGGCTACACCTTC.